Sequencing of this TCR beta chain was carried out in a study of early T cells in non-severe SARS-CoV-2 infection. Overall study context: The study sequenced bulk RNA from unsorted whole blood, with chains unpaired.

From germline, CDR1 is MGHRA and CDR2 YSYEKL. Unmatched junction bases numbered 5, after V lost 5 bases and J lost 9 bases. CDR3 length equals 14 residues. Individual cDNA molecules were tagged with unique molecular identifiers, the study reported. In TCRdb, the 5' RACE reads were re-called with MiXCR into one record per CDR3 protein. The sample shows some 80,000 distinct CDR3 sequences, approximately 15% of them seen only once. Study results and limitations: The matching step, a VDJdb search, favored anti-spike CD8 responses and missed private and CD4 specificities.

This clonotype was detected only a few times. Its matching antigen is unknown. This TCR derives from an adult who was a healthcare worker with PCR-confirmed SARS-CoV-2 infection or an uninfected control (not recorded which). The chain couples TRBV4-1 to TRBJ1-6; TRBD1 matches at 9 bases. The sequenced material came from whole blood. The CDR3 sequence is CASSYTGGGSPLHF. CDR3 bases: TGCGCCAGCAGCTACACAGGGGGCGGTTCACCCCTCCACTTT.